These T cell receptor beta chains were read from a single sample in a study of circulating CD8 cells and anti-PD-1 response in melanoma. Each CDR3 protein is one row after TCRdb ran MiXCR on the reads. The table includes about 1,200 distinct CDR3 sequences, 6.3% detected once. Source: CD8+ T cells from PBMCs, taken at baseline or after one month of anti-PD-1 therapy (not recorded which). All receptors derive from a human donor with melanoma. Both conserved end residues are part of each CDR3. D genes are given only for firm matches. A clone size is listed for some rows: how often the clone was seen (once, few, many), or a class if it is expanded.

CDR3 DNA	CDR3 protein	J gene	D gene	V gene	clone size
TGCAGCGTACGGACAGGGGGTGGACACGAGCAGTACTTC	CSVRTGGGHEQYF	TRBJ2-7	TRBD1	TRBV29-1	.
TGTGCCAGCAGCCATAGACTGGGACTAGCGGGAAACGGGGAGCTGTTTTTT	CASSHRLGLAGNGELFF	TRBJ2-2	TRBD2	TRBV7-2	medium-sized
TGCAGTGCTAGAGATCTTCAGGTCTATGAGCAGTTCTTC	CSARDLQVYEQFF	TRBJ2-1	.	TRBV20-1	medium-sized
TGTGCCAGTAGTATAGGGGGAACAGGGTTGGATGAGCAGTTCTTC	CASSIGGTGLDEQFF	TRBJ2-1	.	TRBV19	few
TGTGCCACCAGTGATCAAGGGACAGGCCTAGATACGCAGTATTTT	CATSDQGTGLDTQYF	TRBJ2-3	TRBD1	TRBV24-1	medium-sized
TGTGCCAGTAGTTTAAAGGACAACCCCAACGCCTACGAGCAGTACTTC	CASSLKDNPNAYEQYF	TRBJ2-7	.	TRBV19	medium-sized
TGTGCCAGTAGTCCCGGCTTGCGGAGCGGTGAGCAGTTCTTC	CASSPGLRSGEQFF	TRBJ2-1	.	TRBV19	large
TGTGCCAGCAGCTCAGACGGGTACGAGCAGTACTTC	CASSSDGYEQYF	TRBJ2-7	.	TRBV7-3	large
TGTGCCAGCAGCCATGTAGGGGGGCTTACTGAAGCTTTCTTT	CASSHVGGLTEAFF	TRBJ1-1	.	TRBV14	.
TGTGCCAGCAGCAAGGCCGGGGAGCTGTTTTTT	CASSKAGELFF	TRBJ2-2	.	TRBV28	medium-sized
TGCAGCGTTGATCCCGGGGGTGAGCAGTTCTTC	CSVDPGGEQFF	TRBJ2-1	.	TRBV29-1	medium-sized
TGTGCCAGCAGTCCAGCGGGGTCCCAAGAGACCCAGTACTTC	CASSPAGSQETQYF	TRBJ2-5	TRBD2	TRBV2	large
TGTGCCAGCAACAAGCGGGGGGAGTACCAAGAGACCCAGTACTTC	CASNKRGEYQETQYF	TRBJ2-5	TRBD2	TRBV9	large
TGTGCCAGCAGTATTACAGGGTCGGACTATGGCTACACCTTC	CASSITGSDYGYTF	TRBJ1-2	.	TRBV27	medium-sized
TGTGCCAGCAGCTTTTCTACAGGAGGGTCTGGCTACACCTTC	CASSFSTGGSGYTF	TRBJ1-2	.	TRBV13	few
TGCAGCGGCCGGGACAGCTATGGCTACACCTTC	CSGRDSYGYTF	TRBJ1-2	TRBD1	TRBV29-1	large